The 30 T cell receptor beta chains reported below all come from one sample, sequenced in a study of T cell responses to AZD1222 COVID-19 vaccine. Assay: immunoSEQ multiplex PCR; the TCRdb copy retains only in-frame clones and omits some. The data show around 110,000 clones, under 95% seen once. Sequenced here: peripheral blood, sampled on day 0 of AZD1222 vaccination. The receptors were gathered from an adult in good health.

Concerning this clone itself: One junction end disagrees with the germline gene, perhaps due to a read error. The chain links TRBV9 to TRBJ2-5, with 9 nucleotides matching TRBD2. Germline CDR1 and CDR2: SGDLS and YYNGEE. There are 17 residues in the CDR3. CDR3: CASCVGSLAGAQETQYF. DNA of the CDR3: TGTGCCAGCTGCGTAGGATCATTAGCGGGGGCCCAAGAGACCCAGTACTTC.

V usage is TRBV9 and J usage is TRBJ1-6; no reliable D call. V lost 3 bases and J 13 bases, leaving 17 bases between the germline ends. CDR3 length: 14 amino acids. Germline V gene data show CDR1 as SGDLS and CDR2 as YYNGEE. CDR3 loop: CASSARALEGPLHF. CDR3 nucleotides: TGTGCCAGCAGCGCCCGAGCCCTCGAAGGGCCCCTCCACTTT. The complete variable domain, with remaining parts taken from reference TRBV9 and TRBJ1-6, reads DSGVTQTPKHLITATGQRVTLRCSPRSGDLSVYWYQQSLDQGLQFLIQYYNGEERAKGNILERFSAQQFPDLHSELNLSSLELGDSALYFCASSARALEGPLHFGNGTRLTVT.

V and J are TRBV6-2 or TRBV6-3 and TRBJ2-1, with D uncertain. This CDR3 contains 15 residues. The germline gives CDR1 MNHEY, CDR2 SVGEGT. Trimming pared 4 bases from V and 0 bases from J, leaving 10 bases between. The DNA for the CDR3 is TGTGCCAGCAGTTTAAGGACGCGCTCCTACAATGAGCAGTTCTTC. This encodes CASSLRTRSYNEQFF.

The table lists this clone with a count of one. The V gene is TRBV7-2, the J gene TRBJ1-3, with D tentatively TRBD1 (6 bases). This CDR3 spans 17 amino acids. The germline V gene has CDR1 SGHTA and CDR2 FQGNSA. Deletions cut 5 bases from V and 0 bases from J, with 17 bases between. The CDR3 coding sequence is TGTGCCAGCAGCCCTGGGCTGGGGGGCCTCTCTGGAAACACCATATATTTT. This codes for CASSPGLGGLSGNTIYF.

The chain recombines TRBV2 with TRBJ1-5; D is unresolved. The CDR3 loop spans 15 amino acids. The V end was cut by 5 bases, the J end by 1 base, with 12 bases between. Germline-derived CDR1 and CDR2 are SNHLY and FYNNEI. This CDR3 is CASSINRVSNQPQHF. In DNA form, the CDR3 reads TGTGCCAGCAGTATAAATAGGGTCAGCAATCAGCCCCAGCATTTT.

The chain has TRBV7-2 and TRBJ2-4; the D gene is possibly TRBD2 (6 bases). Germline lookup yields CDR1 SGHTA and CDR2 FQGNSA. The length of the CDR3 is 14 residues. V was cut by 1 base and J by 8 bases, with 12 bases left in between. CDR3 amino acids: CASSLVGGRDIQYF. The DNA of the CDR3 is TGTGCCAGCAGCTTAGTTGGAGGGCGGGACATTCAGTACTTC.

This sequence joins TRBV4-2 and TRBJ2-2; D is possibly TRBD1 (5 bases). This CDR3 is 15 amino acids long. CDR1 is LGHNA and CDR2 is YNFKEQ in the germline V gene. V was trimmed by 4 bases and J by 1 base, leaving 10 bases between them. CDR3 in amino acids: CASSRLGQNTGELFF. CDR3 DNA: TGTGCCAGCAGCCGACTGGGGCAGAACACCGGGGAGCTGTTTTTT.

This clone was counted a few times. V is TRBV4-2 and J is TRBJ1-3; 9 bases are a match to TRBD1. The CDR3 has 16 amino acids. Per germline, CDR1 LGHNA and CDR2 YNFKEQ. The junction had 7 bases not matched to a gene; V was cut back by 6 bases and J by 1 base. The CDR3 nucleotides read TGTGCCAGCAGGAAGGACAGGGGTAGTTCTGGAAACACCATATATTTT. Protein product: CASRKDRGSSGNTIYF.

This rearrangement joins TRBV7-9 to TRBJ1-1, with D hard to call. The CDR3 is 15 residues long. V lost 1 base to trimming and J lost 2 bases, with 11 bases between them. From germline, CDR1 is SEHNR and CDR2 FQNEAQ (reference sequence). The CDR3 nucleotides read TGTGCCAGCAGCTTAGTTTCGCTCCGAAACACTGAAGCTTTCTTT. Its protein is CASSLVSLRNTEAFF.

The chain carries TRBV6-5 and TRBJ1-5; possible D gene TRBD1, 5 bases. With 5 bases removed from V and 3 bases from J, the gap between germline ends came to 14 bases. Germline-derived CDR1 and CDR2 are MNHEY and SVGAGI. This CDR3 has 15 residues. The CDR3 loop reads CASSRGGGTNQPQHF. CDR3 bases: TGTGCCAGCAGTAGAGGTGGGGGGACCAATCAGCCCCAGCATTTT.

CDR3 residues: CASSPEGRANEKLFF. The CDR3 bases are TGCGCCAGCTCACCGGAAGGGAGGGCTAATGAAAAACTGTTTTTT. The chain joins TRBV4-1 to TRBJ1-4; D remains ambiguous. Looked up from germline, CDR1 is MGHRA and CDR2 is YSYEKL. V lost 8 bases to trimming and J lost 3 bases, with 16 bases between them. The CDR3 extends over 15 amino acids.

CDR3 loop: CATSRARGLNTEAFF. In DNA form, the CDR3 reads TGTGCCACCAGCAGGGCCCGGGGACTGAACACTGAAGCTTTCTTT. The chain employs TRBV15 and TRBJ1-1, with a possible D match to TRBD1 (5 bases). This CDR3 contains 15 residues. Per the germline V gene, CDR1 is LNHNV and CDR2 is YYDKDF (reference sequence). V was cut by 3 bases and J by 0 bases, with 11 bases left in between. The whole variable domain, filled in from reference TRBV15 and TRBJ1-1, reads DAMVIQNPRYQVTQFGKPVTLSCSQTLNHNVMYWYQQKSSQAPKLLFHYYDKDFNNEADTPDNFQSRRPNTSFCFLDIRSPGLGDTAMYLCATSRARGLNTEAFFGQGTRLTVV.

The chain uses TRBV7-9 and TRBJ1-4; maybe TRBD1 (6 bases). In germline, CDR1 is SEHNR, CDR2 FQNEAQ (reference sequence). CDR3 length: 13 residues. Deletions cut 10 bases from V and 6 bases from J, with 15 bases between. The CDR3 DNA reads as TGTGCCACGGGGGGCAGGAGGGATGAAAAACTGTTTTTT. Protein: CATGGRRDEKLFF.

The chain employs TRBV30 and TRBJ1-3; D is ambiguous. V was shortened by 5 bases and J by 2 bases, with 7 bases between the two germline ends. Germline lookup yields CDR1 GTSNPN and CDR2 SVGIG (reference sequence). This CDR3 has 12 residues. CDR3: CAWDAAGNTIYF. DNA of the CDR3: TGTGCCTGGGATGCCGCTGGAAACACCATATATTTT.

This rearrangement joins TRBV19 to TRBJ1-5; 9 bases are a match to TRBD1. V was clipped by 7 bases and J by 1 base; unmatched bases: 11. The CDR3 runs to 17 residues. Looked up from germline, CDR1 is LNHDA and CDR2 is SQIVND (reference sequence). The CDR3 region has the DNA TGTGCCAGTATCAACGTGGGACAGGGAGGAAGCAATCAGCCCCAGCATTTT. It is translated as CASINVGQGGSNQPQHF.

This CDR3 is CASSSQGARHEQFF. The CDR3 DNA sequence: TGTGCCAGCAGCTCGCAGGGGGCGCGACATGAGCAGTTCTTC. The V call is TRBV9, the J call TRBJ2-1; TRBD1 matches at 8 bases. The CDR3 is 14 residues long. Germline-derived CDR1 and CDR2 are SGDLS and YYNGEE. V lost 4 bases to trimming and J lost 8 bases; unmatched junction nucleotides: 8.

The rearrangement links TRBV15 to TRBJ1-3, with D perhaps matching TRBD1 (5 bases). Germline CDR1 and CDR2: LNHNV and YYDKDF (reference sequence). CDR3 length equals 16 residues. Trimming took off 2 bases at V and 6 bases at J, with 17 bases between the two ends. The CDR3 DNA sequence: TGTGCCACCAGCAGATTTAAGGGAGGGACTGAAAACACCATATATTTT. Protein product: CATSRFKGGTENTIYF.

V gene TRBV4-2 combines with J gene TRBJ2-3, with 8 bases identical to TRBD2. Unmatched junction bases numbered 6, after V lost 0 bases and J lost 7 bases. The CDR3 extends over 15 amino acids. Germline V gene sequence: CDR1 LGHNA, CDR2 YNFKEQ. CDR3 loop: CASSQELAGRNTQYF. The CDR3 DNA is TGTGCCAGCAGCCAAGAGCTAGCGGGCAGAAATACGCAGTATTTT.

The chain uses TRBV2 and TRBJ1-1, with 7 bases fitting TRBD1. The germline CDR1 and CDR2 sequences are SNHLY and FYNNEI. The CDR3 runs to 15 residues. J lost 5 bases, V lost 4 bases, and 10 bases had no gene match. CDR3 in amino acids: CASSVGGGYGTEAFF. CDR3 in DNA: TGTGCCAGCAGTGTCGGAGGGGGCTACGGGACTGAAGCTTTCTTT.

The CDR3 DNA reads TGCGCCAGCAGCCAAGAAGGGGGGGGCGCGATAGGAAACACCATATATTTT. Translated: CASSQEGGGAIGNTIYF. The chain has TRBV4-3 and TRBJ1-3; tentative D call: TRBD1 (6 bases). This CDR3 is built from 17 residues. V lost 0 bases to trimming and J lost 4 bases, with 16 bases between them. CDR1 LGHNA and CDR2 YSLEER come from the germline V gene.

The rearrangement joins TRBV19 to TRBJ1-1; no firm D call. V shed 6 bases and J shed 5 bases, with 13 bases lying between them. The CDR3 contains 13 residues. Germline CDR1 and CDR2: LNHDA and SQIVND (reference sequence). CDR3 residues: CASRRYTTTEAFF. Here the CDR3 DNA reads TGTGCCAGTAGAAGGTACACAACGACTGAAGCTTTCTTT.

This chain joins TRBV4-3 and TRBJ1-3; D is unclear. The V end lost 0 bases, the J end lost 2 bases, and 5 bases lay between the germline ends. CDR3 size: 14 residues. Germline V gives CDR1 LGHNA, CDR2 YSLEER. CDR3 region: CASSQDRAGNTIYF. The CDR3 DNA reads as TGCGCCAGCAGCCAAGATAGGGCTGGAAACACCATATATTTT.

V gene TRBV5-1 combines with J gene TRBJ1-2, with D hard to call. V dropped 7 bases and J dropped 3 bases, with 19 bases sitting between them. CDR3 length equals 15 residues. CDR1 and CDR2 (germline): SGHRS, YFSETQ. This CDR3 is CASAVAVGKDYGYTF. The CDR3 coding sequence is TGCGCCAGCGCCGTCGCAGTGGGCAAGGACTATGGCTACACCTTC.

The chain couples TRBV12-5 to TRBJ2-5; tentatively, D is TRBD2 (5 bases). This CDR3 comprises 14 residues. The V end was cut by 5 bases, the J end by 3 bases, with 13 bases between. Per the germline V gene, CDR1 is LGHNT and CDR2 is FRNRAP. The CDR3 nucleotides are TGTGCTAGTGGTGCTAGGACTTCGGAAGAGACCCAGTACTTC. Translating it yields CASGARTSEETQYF.

The chain links TRBV9 to TRBJ2-1, with no clear D. The V end lost 3 bases, the J end lost 11 bases, and 18 bases lay between the germline ends. This CDR3 spans 14 amino acids. The germline V gene has CDR1 SGDLS and CDR2 YYNGEE. The CDR3 loop is CASSAARARSKQFF. CDR3 DNA: TGTGCCAGCAGCGCCGCCCGGGCCCGTAGTAAGCAGTTCTTC.

V gene TRBV6-2 or TRBV6-3 combines with J gene TRBJ1-5; TRBD1 might be the D (5 bases). Germline CDR1 and CDR2: MNHEY and SVGEGT. V was clipped by 6 bases and J by 7 bases, with 22 bases between them. The CDR3 contains 16 residues. The CDR3 region is CASSPDIGGDRQPQHF. The CDR3, as DNA: TGTGCCAGCAGCCCTGACATCGGGGGGGATCGCCAGCCCCAGCATTTT.

The V gene is TRBV15, the J gene TRBJ1-1; a weak D match, TRBD1 (6 bases). This CDR3 has 13 residues. Trimming left V 0 bases short and J 10 bases short, with 12 bases between. The germline V gene encodes CDR1 LNHNV and CDR2 YYDKDF (reference sequence). This chain's CDR3 is CATSRDRGRLAFF. CDR3 nucleotide sequence: TGTGCCACCAGCAGAGACAGGGGCAGGTTAGCTTTCTTT.

The chain uses TRBV28 and TRBJ1-2, with a possible D match to TRBD1 (6 bases). The V and J ends lost 4 bases and 4 bases respectively, with 13 bases between them. CDR3 length equals 14 residues. CDR1 and CDR2 from the germline V gene are MDHEN and SYDVKM. CDR3 coding DNA: TGTGCCAGCAGTTCCTCGGGGGCTCCCTATGGCTACACCTTC. This gives the protein CASSSSGAPYGYTF.

This clone has only one observation. The V gene is TRBV6-1, the J gene TRBJ1-6; unclear D gene. The CDR3 has 12 residues. V was clipped by 2 bases and J by 12 bases, with 8 bases between them. Germline-derived CDR1 and CDR2 are MNHNS and SASEGT. CDR3 sequence reads: CASSERPLPLHF. The CDR3 nucleotides read TGTGCCAGCAGTGAACGGCCGCTACCCCTCCACTTT.

The gene calls are TRBV19 and TRBJ1-1; possible D gene TRBD1, 6 bases. The germline V gene has CDR1 LNHDA and CDR2 SQIVND (reference sequence). V shed 8 bases and J shed 1 base, with 8 bases lying between them. The CDR3 consists of 12 residues. The CDR3 here is CASEDRNTEAFF. Written as DNA, the CDR3 is TGTGCCAGTGAGGACAGGAACACTGAAGCTTTCTTT.